A single sample gave rise to the 18 T cell receptor beta chains below, sequenced in a study of T-cell reconstitution after alpha-beta-depleted transplantation in children. Preparation of the TCRbeta library used unique molecular identifiers. TCRdb fed the PCR reads into MiXCR, producing one record per CDR3 protein. The top ten hold 27% of the sample, which has about 440,000 distinct CDR3 sequences, around two fifths seen once. The specimen comprised PBMCs, sampled before TCRalphabeta/CD19-depleted stem cell transplant. These receptors all stem from a girl aged 2 to 10 with aplastic anemia, due to receive a stem cell transplant.

The chain has TRBV20-1 and TRBJ2-7, with D unresolved. The germline gives CDR1 DFQATT, CDR2 SNEGSKA (reference sequence). V was pared by 1 base and J by 2 bases, with 12 bases between. This CDR3 region has 14 residues. The CDR3 DNA reads TGCAGTGCTAGAGGGGCAGGTGACCCCTACGAGCAGTACTTC. This gives the protein CSARGAGDPYEQYF.

At least ten counts were recorded for this clonotype. The V gene is TRBV5-6, the J gene TRBJ1-4; TRBD1 matches at 7 bases. CDR3 size: 16 residues. V shed 4 bases and J 7 bases; nucleotides not matched to a gene: 13. Germline V gives CDR1 SGHDT, CDR2 YYEEEE. CDR3 sequence reads: CASSPQVRGHREKLFF. The CDR3 bases are TGTGCCAGCAGCCCCCAAGTGAGGGGGCATCGTGAAAAACTGTTTTTT.

The genes are TRBV11-1 and TRBJ2-1, with 8 bases lining up with TRBD2. The CDR3 spans 19 residues. Germline CDR1 reads SGHAT; CDR2 reads FQDESV (reference sequence). Trimming took 5 bases from V and 0 from J; bases not matched to a gene: 15. The CDR3 reads CASSVSDLLAGSSYNEQFF. The CDR3 DNA reads as TGTGCCAGCAGCGTATCGGACCTTCTAGCGGGTAGCTCCTACAATGAGCAGTTCTTC.

The table lists this clonotype with a few counts. The gene calls are TRBV5-1 and TRBJ2-5; TRBD2 might be the D (6 bases). This CDR3 is built from 13 residues. Per germline, CDR1 SGHRS and CDR2 YFSETQ. V gave up 5 bases and J gave up 3 bases, with 11 bases separating them. CDR3 nucleotides: TGCGCCAGCAGGGAGGGAACGAAAGAGACCCAGTACTTC. This sequence encodes CASREGTKETQYF. The variable domain in full, with the rest retrieved from reference TRBV5-1 and TRBJ2-5, is KAGVTQTPRYLIKTRGQQVTLSCSPISGHRSVSWYQQTPGQGLQFLFEYFSETQRNKGNFPGRFSGRQFSNSRSEMNVSTLELGDSALYLCASREGTKETQYFGPGTRLLVL.

A remark on this clonotype: A read error may produce the germline difference seen at one junction end. The chain couples TRBV7-8 to TRBJ2-1, with D perhaps TRBD2 (6 bases). This CDR3 contains 15 residues. CDR1 and CDR2 (germline): SGHVS, FQNEAQ. The DNA of the CDR3 is TGTGTCAGCAGCTACGCTAGCCGGAGGGTGGTCGAGCAGTTCTTC. It translates to CVSSYASRRVVEQFF.

This clonotype was detected only a few times. With a much larger clone just one base away, this may be a read error. The rearrangement uses TRBV10-3 and TRBJ1-4; D ambiguous. Germline CDR1 reads ENHRY; CDR2 reads SYGVKD. CDR3 length equals 17 residues. In DNA form, the CDR3 reads TGTGCCATCATTGAGGCCCTTTATAAAACCGATAATGAAAAACTGTTTTTT. It yields the protein CAIIEALYKTDNEKLFF.

This clonotype was detected only once. The V gene is TRBV5-1, the J gene TRBJ2-1; 10 positions agree with TRBD1. The CDR3 consists of 16 residues. Per germline, CDR1 SGHRS and CDR2 YFSETQ. V was clipped by 9 bases and J by 8 bases; unmatched bases: 17. The CDR3 DNA sequence: TGCGCCACCAGTCGCAACGTCGGGACAGGGGACGATGAGCAGTTCTTC. Translation gives CATSRNVGTGDDEQFF.

V and J are TRBV20-1 and TRBJ2-7; 7 nucleotides match TRBD2. The CDR3 contains 14 residues. The V gene's germline CDR1 is DFQATT and CDR2 SNEGSKA (reference sequence). J lost 3 bases, V lost 4 bases, and 9 bases had no gene match. This chain's CDR3 is CSANQERGDYEQYF. For the CDR3, the DNA is TGCAGTGCTAACCAAGAGCGGGGAGACTACGAGCAGTACTTC.

The chain joins TRBV20-1 to TRBJ2-5; TRBD2 agrees at 7 bases. This CDR3 has 13 residues. Germline CDR1 DFQATT, CDR2 SNEGSKA (reference sequence). After removal of 6 bases from V and 3 bases from J, the junction contained 7 bases not matched to a gene. The CDR3 DNA reads as TGCAGTGCGGATACTAGCGAGAAAGAGACCCAGTACTTC. This codes for CSADTSEKETQYF.

The V and J genes are TRBV12-3 or TRBV12-4 and TRBJ1-2; 7 bases match TRBD1. The CDR3 length is 14 residues. After removal of 6 bases from V and 0 bases from J, the junction contained 4 bases not matched to a gene. This CDR3 reads CASRRDRANYGYTF. The CDR3 DNA sequence: TGTGCCAGCAGGAGAGACAGGGCTAACTATGGCTACACCTTC.

The chain has TRBV4-2 and TRBJ2-3, with TRBD1 matching over 8 bases. Germline values: CDR1 LGHNA, CDR2 YNFKEQ. With 0 bases clipped from V and 6 bases from J, the junction kept 5 bases outside the gene matches. The CDR3 length is 15 residues. This CDR3 reads CASSQDTGTGDTQYF. In DNA, the CDR3 is TGTGCCAGCAGCCAAGATACGGGGACAGGCGATACGCAGTATTTT.

This clonotype showed up many times. This rearrangement joins TRBV6-2 or TRBV6-3 to TRBJ2-7; TRBD2 matches at 10 bases. Germline V CDR1 and CDR2: MNHEY, SVGEGT. Losses at the gene ends were 3 bases for V and 6 bases for J; bases not matched to a gene: 5. CDR3 size: 14 residues. The DNA for the CDR3 is TGTGCCAGCAGTTATTACAGCGGGAGGGGCGAGCAGTACTTC. Protein sequence: CASSYYSGRGEQYF.

This clonotype was seen only once. This chain uses TRBV12-3 or TRBV12-4 with TRBJ2-7; the D gene is possibly TRBD1 (5 bases). This CDR3 contains 15 residues. The V end was cut by 2 bases, the J end by 5 bases, with 16 bases between. The CDR3: CASSLFTFQGHEQYF. Written as DNA, the CDR3 is TGTGCCAGCAGTTTATTCACCTTCCAGGGTCACGAGCAGTACTTC.

On this clonotype: Mismatch with germline at one junction end may stem from a read error. The chain couples TRBV7-2 to TRBJ2-3; 7 bases fit TRBD2. The germline CDR1 and CDR2 sequences are SGHTA and FQGNSA. The CDR3 runs 11 residues. CDR3 loop: CASSSPGGPGF. As DNA, the CDR3 is TGTGCCAGCAGCTCCCCGGGAGGCCCCGGCTTT.

This clonotype was recorded many times. The J gene is TRBJ2-3, the V gene TRBV4-1; D gene unclear. Germline V gives CDR1 MGHRA, CDR2 YSYEKL. Between the trimmed V and J ends, which lost 4 bases and 0 bases, there was a span of 17 bases. The CDR3 totals 17 residues. The CDR3 bases are TGCGCCAGCAGCCCCAACGGTTGGGCGGCTAGCACAGATACGCAGTATTTT. It codes for CASSPNGWAASTDTQYF.

The gene calls are TRBV5-1 and TRBJ2-2; D is possibly TRBD1 or TRBD2 (5 bases each). This CDR3 spans 15 amino acids. The V gene's germline CDR1 is SGHRS and CDR2 YFSETQ. With 6 bases removed from V and 3 bases from J, the gap between germline ends came to 15 bases. The CDR3 loop is CASIPVLGDTGELFF. CDR3 DNA: TGCGCCAGCATCCCTGTCCTGGGGGACACCGGGGAGCTGTTTTTT.

This chain uses TRBV11-2 with TRBJ2-3; 9 bases are shared with TRBD2. Germline V CDR1 and CDR2: SGHAT, FQNNGV. V trimming: 8 bases; J trimming: 5 bases; junction bases outside the gene matches: 11. This CDR3 spans 15 amino acids. CDR3 nucleotide sequence: TGTGCCAGCCGTTTCTTAGCGGGAGAGGGAGATACGCAGTATTTT. This codes for CASRFLAGEGDTQYF.

In this sample, this clonotype turned up a few times. V gene TRBV4-1 combines with J gene TRBJ1-5, with D perhaps matching TRBD1 (5 bases). Germline values: CDR1 MGHRA, CDR2 YSYEKL. Trimming took off 3 bases at V and 5 bases at J, with 17 bases between the two ends. CDR3 length equals 16 residues. CDR3 loop: CASSQVPGTDYQPQHF. In DNA, the CDR3 is TGCGCCAGCAGCCAGGTGCCCGGGACGGATTATCAGCCCCAGCATTTT.